Sequencing of this T cell receptor (beta chain) was carried out in a study of beta chain features in type 1 diabetes. Findings and limits, study-wide: Within each of all four CD4+ subsets, Type 1 diabetes patients had TCRB CDR3s that were moderately but significantly shorter. Among patients, naive, central memory and Treg TCRB repertoires appeared more similar than among healthy donors.

Purity above 95% was achieved in all sorted populations. A word on this clone: The target antigen is unknown.

The entirety of the isolated RNA underwent reverse transcription, so expressed TCRB transcripts were sequenced. Clones were read by immunoSEQ multiplex PCR, and TCRdb kept only the in-frame ones, dropping some. The data contain around 500,000 clones, approximately 10% of them singletons. V was trimmed by 6 bases and J by 4 bases, leaving 6 bases between them. The CDR3 has 11 amino acids. Germline CDR1 reads MDHEN; CDR2 reads SYDVKM. The sequence was obtained from a woman younger than 35 in good health. Sequenced sample: naive CD4+ T cells from blood. V gene TRBV28 combines with J gene TRBJ1-2, with D unresolved. The CDR3 sequence is CASSASYGYTF. The CDR3 DNA reads TGTGCCAGCAGCGCGAGCTATGGCTACACCTTC.